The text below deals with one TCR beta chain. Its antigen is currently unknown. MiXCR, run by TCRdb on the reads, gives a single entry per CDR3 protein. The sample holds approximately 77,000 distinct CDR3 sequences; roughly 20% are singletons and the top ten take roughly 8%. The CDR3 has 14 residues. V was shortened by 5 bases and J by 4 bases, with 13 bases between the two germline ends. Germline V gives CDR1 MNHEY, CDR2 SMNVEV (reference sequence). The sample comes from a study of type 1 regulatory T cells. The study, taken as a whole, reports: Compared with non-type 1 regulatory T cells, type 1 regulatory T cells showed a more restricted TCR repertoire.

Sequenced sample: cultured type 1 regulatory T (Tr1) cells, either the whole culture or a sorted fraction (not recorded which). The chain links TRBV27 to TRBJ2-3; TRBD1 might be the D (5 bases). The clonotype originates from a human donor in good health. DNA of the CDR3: TGTGCCAGCAGTAGGGGCCAACCTCCAGATACGCAGTATTTT. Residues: CASSRGQPPDTQYF.